Below are 5 T cell receptor beta chains sequenced from a single sample in a study of shared clonotypes between healthy human individuals. Repertoires were generated with immunoSEQ multiplex PCR, while TCRdb's copy carries only in-frame clones and drops some. Altogether 600,000 to 800,000 clones are present, over 60% being singletons, with the ten largest covering approximately 2%. The sample consisted of memory CD4+ T cells sorted from blood. The subset: CD45RA-negative fraction. Every receptor here comes from a woman under 40 in good health.

V is TRBV7-2 and J is TRBJ2-1; perhaps TRBD1 as D (6 bases). CDR3 size: 13 residues. Trimming shortened V by 2 bases and J by 10 bases, and 12 bases separated the two germline ends. The V gene's germline CDR1 is SGHTA and CDR2 FQGNSA. The CDR3 DNA follows: TGTGCCAGCAGCTTAACAGGGAAGAGGGAGCAGTTCTTC. Its protein is CASSLTGKREQFF.

The V gene is TRBV4-1, the J gene TRBJ2-3, with a possible D match to TRBD2 (5 bases). Trimming stripped 6 bases from V and 3 bases from J, with 19 bases between. CDR3 size: 16 residues. Germline V lookup: CDR1 MGHRA, CDR2 YSYEKL. The CDR3 nucleotides read TGCGCCAGCAGACGCCGCCCACGGGAAAGGACAGATACGCAGTATTTT. This encodes CASRRRPRERTDTQYF.

A single count supports this clone. This chain uses TRBV7-2 with TRBJ2-5; TRBD2 agrees at 10 bases. V dropped 5 bases and J dropped 4; count of bases not matched to a gene: 13. Per the germline V gene, CDR1 is SGHTA and CDR2 is FQGNSA. This CDR3 spans 17 amino acids. The CDR3 sequence: CASSTRALLAGVETQYF. As DNA, the CDR3 is TGTGCCAGCAGCACTAGGGCCCTGCTAGCGGGAGTAGAGACCCAGTACTTC. Full variable domain (remainder filled in from reference TRBV7-2 and TRBJ2-5): GAGVSQSPSNKVTEKGKDVELRCDPISGHTALYWYRQSLGQGLEFLIYFQGNSAPDKSGLPSDRFSAERTGGSVSTLTIQRTQQEDSAVYLCASSTRALLAGVETQYFGPGTRLLVL.

This rearrangement joins TRBV25-1 to TRBJ1-2, with 11 bases matching TRBD1. The CDR3 loop spans 14 amino acids. The J segment lost 7 bases and the V segment lost 1 base, leaving 2 bases of the junction unmatched. Germline-derived CDR1 and CDR2 are MGHDK and SYGVNS. DNA for the CDR3: TGTGCCAGCAGTGAATTTGGGACAGGGGGTGGCTACACCTTC. This codes for CASSEFGTGGGYTF.

This chain links TRBV5-1 with TRBJ1-4; 9 nucleotides agree with TRBD1. From germline, CDR1 is SGHRS and CDR2 YFSETQ. The CDR3 contains 15 residues. V gave up 4 bases and J gave up 4 bases; unmatched junction bases: 5. CDR3 coding DNA: TGCGCCAGCAGCACCCCGGACAGGGGTAATGAAAAACTGTTTTTT. Protein sequence: CASSTPDRGNEKLFF. The full variable domain, completed using reference TRBV5-1 and TRBJ1-4, is KAGVTQTPRYLIKTRGQQVTLSCSPISGHRSVSWYQQTPGQGLQFLFEYFSETQRNKGNFPGRFSGRQFSNSRSEMNVSTLELGDSALYLCASSTPDRGNEKLFFGSGTQLSVL.